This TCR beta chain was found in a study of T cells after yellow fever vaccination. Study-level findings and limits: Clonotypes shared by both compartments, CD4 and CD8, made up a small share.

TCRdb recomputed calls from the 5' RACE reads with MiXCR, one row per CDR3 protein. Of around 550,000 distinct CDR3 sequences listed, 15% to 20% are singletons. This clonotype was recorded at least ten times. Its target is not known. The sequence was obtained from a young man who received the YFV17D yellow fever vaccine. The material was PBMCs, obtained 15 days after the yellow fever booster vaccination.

The CDR3 bases are TGTGCCAGCAGCCAAATCTCCTACGAGCAGTACTTC. This gives the protein CASSQISYEQYF. The chain couples TRBV3-1 to TRBJ2-7; D gene unclear. CDR1 is LGHDT, CDR2 YNNKEL, per germline (reference sequence). Trimming pared 2 bases from V and 0 bases from J, leaving 2 bases between. CDR3 length equals 12 residues.